These 18 T cell receptor beta chains came from one sample sequenced in a study of STAT5B mutations in CD4+ large granular lymphocyte leukemia. Sequenced by immunoSEQ multiplex PCR; TCRdb stores in-frame clones only, minus some. The sample holds fewer than 50,000 clones; around 72% are singletons and the top ten take 0.55%. Sequencing input: CD4+ T cells from blood buffy coats. All receptors come from a human donor in good health.

This clone was detected only a few times. The V gene is TRBV5-4, the J gene TRBJ1-2; 7 bases line up with TRBD1. The junction had 6 bases not matched to a gene; V was cut back by 0 bases and J by 4 bases. The V gene's germline CDR1 is SGHNT and CDR2 YYREEE (reference sequence). This CDR3 is 15 amino acids long. CDR3 sequence reads: CASSLALAGGYGYTF. The CDR3 region has the DNA TGTGCCAGCAGCTTGGCCCTGGCAGGGGGCTATGGCTACACCTTC. The full variable domain, in which reference TRBV5-4 and TRBJ1-2 provide the parts outside the CDR3, is ETGVTQSPTHLIKTRGQQVTLRCSSQSGHNTVSWYQQALGQGPQFIFQYYREEENGRGNFPPRFSGLQFPNYSSELNVNALELDDSALYLCASSLALAGGYGYTFGSGTRLTVV.

The genes are TRBV6-5 and TRBJ2-7; either TRBD1 or TRBD2 may supply D (5 bases each). The CDR3 covers 16 residues. Germline V gives CDR1 MNHEY, CDR2 SVGAGI. V shed 0 bases and J shed 4 bases, with 16 bases lying between them. As DNA, the CDR3 is TGTGCCAGCAGTTACTCGATTGGGGGAGCCACATACGAGCAGTACTTC. Amino acid sequence: CASSYSIGGATYEQYF.

This clone was detected a few times. The chain is built from TRBV4-1 and TRBJ1-5; 7 bases line up with TRBD1. The CDR3 totals 16 residues. With V trimmed by 2 bases and J by 7 bases, 11 bases remained unmatched. CDR1 MGHRA and CDR2 YSYEKL come from the germline V gene. CDR3 in DNA: TGCGCCAGCAGCCAAACAACCGGGACAGTTGGGCAGCCCCAGCATTTT. It translates to CASSQTTGTVGQPQHF.

V and J are TRBV5-1 and TRBJ2-5; 8 bases map to TRBD1. This CDR3 has 15 amino acids. V gave up 0 bases and J gave up 1 base; unmatched junction bases: 2. Germline V gene lookup returns CDR1 SGHRS and CDR2 YFSETQ. The CDR3 DNA reads TGCGCCAGCAGCTTGGCGGACAGGGCCCAAGAGACCCAGTACTTC. This sequence encodes CASSLADRAQETQYF.

This clone was counted between two and nine times. The chain uses TRBV18 and TRBJ2-7; no firm D call. Deletions cut 0 bases from V and 2 bases from J, with 8 bases between. Germline V CDR1 and CDR2: KGHSH, LQKENI. This CDR3 region has 14 residues. CDR3 nucleotide sequence: TGTGCCAGCTCACCACCGGACGTACCCTACGAGCAGTACTTC. Translated, it gives CASSPPDVPYEQYF.

The rearrangement joins TRBV27 to TRBJ1-1; the D gene is possibly TRBD1 (6 bases). Trimming stripped 6 bases from V and 1 base from J, with 15 bases between. This CDR3 spans 15 amino acids. Per germline, CDR1 MNHEY and CDR2 SMNVEV (reference sequence). CDR3 coding DNA: TGTGCCAGCAGCCCGTTCAGGGGTCCGAACACTGAAGCTTTCTTT. Protein: CASSPFRGPNTEAFF.

This clone was detected a few times. The chain combines TRBV18 with TRBJ2-7, with D perhaps assigned TRBD1 or TRBD2 (5 bases each). Germline CDR1 and CDR2: KGHSH and LQKENI. CDR3 length: 13 amino acids. V lost 4 bases and J 7 bases, leaving 14 bases between the germline ends. CDR3: CASSRDGLREQYF. The CDR3, as DNA: TGTGCCAGCTCACGGGACGGGCTGAGGGAGCAGTACTTC.

This sequence joins TRBV7-9 and TRBJ1-1, with 8 bases matching TRBD1. The V and J ends lost 2 bases and 1 base, in that order; junction bases with no gene match: 3. CDR3 size: 15 residues. Looked up from germline, CDR1 is SEHNR and CDR2 is FQNEAQ (reference sequence). The chain's CDR3 is CASSLRQGANTEAFF. Here the CDR3 DNA reads TGTGCCAGCAGCTTAAGGCAGGGGGCGAACACTGAAGCTTTCTTT.

This clone has more than one count but fewer than ten. This rearrangement joins TRBV4-2 to TRBJ2-2; D remains ambiguous. CDR3 length equals 16 residues. Germline CDR1 LGHNA, CDR2 YNFKEQ. V was trimmed by 0 bases and J by 1 base, leaving 9 bases between them. The CDR3 DNA reads as TGTGCCAGCAGCCAAGATGCGGCAGGGAACACCGGGGAGCTGTTTTTT. Translating gives CASSQDAAGNTGELFF.

This clone was picked up a small number of times. The chain uses TRBV30 and TRBJ1-1; D not certain. The germline V gene has CDR1 GTSNPN and CDR2 SVGIG (reference sequence). This CDR3 region has 14 residues. V lost 0 bases and J lost 2, with 10 bases in between. CDR3 amino acids: CAWSVLDTNTEAFF. The CDR3 DNA is TGTGCCTGGAGTGTACTCGACACCAACACTGAAGCTTTCTTT.

A few counts support this clone. The genes are TRBV7-8 and TRBJ1-2; possible D gene TRBD1, 5 bases. The CDR3 extends over 14 amino acids. Germline assignment: CDR1 SGHVS and CDR2 FQNEAQ. V lost 5 bases and J 3 bases, leaving 13 bases between the germline ends. CDR3 DNA: TGTGCCAGCAGCAGTACCGGGACCTACTATGGCTACACCTTC. It translates to CASSSTGTYYGYTF. Supplemented by reference TRBV7-8 and TRBJ1-2, the full variable domain reads GAGVSQSPRYKVAKRGQDVALRCDPISGHVSLFWYQQALGQGPEFLTYFQNEAQLDKSGLPSDRFFAERPEGSVSTLKIQRTQQEDSAVYLCASSSTGTYYGYTFGSGTRLTVV.

The chain employs TRBV18 and TRBJ1-5; D remains ambiguous. V was pared by 0 bases and J by 4 bases, with 10 bases between. Germline loops: CDR1 KGHSH, CDR2 LQKENI. This CDR3 contains 15 residues. This chain's CDR3 is CASSPPGSINQPQHF. For the CDR3, the DNA is TGTGCCAGCTCACCACCGGGGTCAATTAATCAGCCCCAGCATTTT.

V and J are TRBV11-2 and TRBJ2-1, with 8 bases matching TRBD2. This CDR3 comprises 16 residues. With 1 base clipped from V and 7 bases from J, the junction kept 9 bases outside the gene matches. CDR1 and CDR2 from the germline V gene are SGHAT and FQNNGV. The DNA of the CDR3 is TGTGCCAGCAGCTTAGTTTACGGGAGGGCCCGAAATGAGCAGTTCTTC. Residues: CASSLVYGRARNEQFF.

Turning to this clone: This sample includes further DNA sequences coding for the same CDR3. CDR3 region: CASSPFSGDTEAFF. CDR3 in DNA: TGTGCCAGCTCACCATTTTCGGGTGACACTGAAGCTTTCTTT. This chain connects TRBV18 to TRBJ1-1; no definite D call. Trimming cost V 2 bases and J 3 bases, with 10 bases left between them. The germline CDR1 and CDR2 sequences are KGHSH and LQKENI. The CDR3 has 14 residues.

This chain uses TRBV5-1 with TRBJ2-1; 9 bases agree with TRBD1. With 0 bases clipped from V and 6 bases from J, the junction kept 7 bases outside the gene matches. The CDR3 has 16 amino acids. Germline V CDR1 and CDR2: SGHRS, YFSETQ. Written as DNA, the CDR3 is TGCGCCAGCAGCTTGGAAGGGACAGGGATAGGCAATGAGCAGTTCTTC. Amino acids: CASSLEGTGIGNEQFF.

The V and J genes are TRBV28 and TRBJ1-5; D remains ambiguous. The V gene's germline CDR1 is MDHEN and CDR2 SYDVKM. The CDR3 has 12 residues. Trimming stripped 10 bases from V and 2 bases from J, with 9 bases between. The CDR3 region is CATLLGNQPQHF. The CDR3 bases are TGTGCCACCTTGTTAGGCAATCAGCCCCAGCATTTT. The whole variable domain, remainder taken from reference TRBV28 and TRBJ1-5, is DVKVTQSSRYLVKRTGEKVFLECVQDMDHENMFWYRQDPGLGLRLIYFSYDVKMKEKGDIPEGYSVSREKKERFSLILESASTNQTSMYLCATLLGNQPQHFGDGTRLSIL.

The chain is built from TRBV7-2 and TRBJ1-5; D remains ambiguous. The germline gives CDR1 SGHTA, CDR2 FQGNSA. The CDR3 covers 15 residues. Deletions cut 1 base from V and 3 bases from J, with 10 bases between. The CDR3 protein is CASSLVVSPNQPQHF. The CDR3, as DNA: TGTGCCAGCAGCTTAGTGGTCAGTCCCAATCAGCCCCAGCATTTT.

Details on this clone: The junction departs from the called germline gene at one end, perhaps through a read error. This chain connects TRBV11-2 to TRBJ2-3, with a tentative D call TRBD2 (6 bases). CDR1 is SGHAT, CDR2 FQNNGV, per germline. CDR3 length: 15 residues. CDR3 coding DNA: TGTGCCGGCAGCATGATCCAGGAGGGGTCAGATACGCAGTATTTT. This gives the protein CAGSMIQEGSDTQYF.